One and the same sample provided the 24 T cell receptor beta chains below, sequenced in a study of blood T cells in healthy people across ages (dated by TCRdb to between 2014 and 2017). Libraries were constructed by 5' RACE. These reads were obtained on an Illumina HiSeq 2500. The second PCR ran for about 6 to 11 cycles and used a J-beta primer mix along with a sample-barcoded 5' primer. Starting from the raw public reads, TCRdb applied fastp trimming at Q25, assembled clones with MiXCR and retained in-frame beta chains. Merged by CDR3 protein, the rows form single entries marked with the most common genes and DNA. A total of about a million distinct CDR3 sequences appear in this sample, roughly two fifths of them only once. The ten largest make up about an eighth of the sample. The sequenced sample was blood. These receptors were taken from a man between 18 and 35 years old in good health.

Notes on this clonotype: A much larger clone differs from this one at a single base, so this may be a read error. The chain joins TRBV12-3 or TRBV12-4 to TRBJ2-3, with TRBD1 identical over 7 bases. This CDR3 is built from 14 residues. The V segment lost 6 bases and the J segment 3 bases; nucleotides outside the gene matches: 6. DNA for the CDR3: TGTGCCAGCAGAACAGGGGCTAGAACAGATACGCAGTATTTT. Translating it yields CASRTGARTDTQYF.

CDR3 sequence reads: CSGGQGFSGELFF. Written as DNA, the CDR3 is TGCAGTGGGGGACAGGGTTTTTCTGGGGAGCTGTTTTTT. This chain joins TRBV20-1 and TRBJ2-2, with TRBD1 matching 9 bases. Germline loops: CDR1 DFQATT, CDR2 SNEGSKA (reference sequence). The CDR3 spans 13 residues. V was pared by 7 bases and J by 8 bases, with 8 bases of the junction left unmatched.

This clonotype was seen a single time. The chain joins TRBV20-1 to TRBJ1-1, with a possible D match to TRBD1 (5 bases). Germline assignment: CDR1 DFQATT and CDR2 SNEGSKA (reference sequence). The CDR3 covers 12 residues. CDR3 DNA: TGCAGACCCGGGACGGGTAACACTGAAGCTTTCTTT. Translation: CRPGTGNTEAFF.

The chain couples TRBV12-3 or TRBV12-4 to TRBJ1-5, with 11 nucleotides matching TRBD1. V lost 4 bases to trimming and J lost 4 bases; unmatched junction nucleotides: 6. This CDR3 is 16 amino acids long. The CDR3 DNA reads TGTGCCAGCAGTTCCTCGGACAGGGGGCTAAATCAGCCCCAGCATTTT. Translated, it gives CASSSSDRGLNQPQHF.

This clonotype was observed a few times. The V and J genes are TRBV27 and TRBJ2-2; possibly TRBD1 for D (6 bases). Between the trimmed V and J ends, which lost 4 bases and 6 bases, there was a span of 12 bases. Germline CDR1 and CDR2: MNHEY and SMNVEV (reference sequence). The CDR3 is 14 amino acids. CDR3 DNA: TGTGCCAGCAGTTCAAACAGGGCCGCCGGGGAGCTGTTTTTT. It yields the protein CASSSNRAAGELFF.

This clonotype was picked up a small number of times. V is TRBV7-2 and J is TRBJ1-2; D is perhaps TRBD1 (5 bases). The germline V and J ends were trimmed by 5 bases and 5 bases, with 12 bases remaining between them. Germline V gene lookup returns CDR1 SGHTA and CDR2 FQGNSA. The CDR3 sequence is 13 residues long. The CDR3 reads CASSDITGYGYTF. As DNA, the CDR3 is TGTGCCAGCAGCGATATAACAGGTTATGGCTACACCTTC. Supplemented by reference TRBV7-2 and TRBJ1-2, the full variable domain reads GAGVSQSPSNKVTEKGKDVELRCDPISGHTALYWYRQSLGQGLEFLIYFQGNSAPDKSGLPSDRFSAERTGGSVSTLTIQRTQQEDSAVYLCASSDITGYGYTFGSGTRLTVV.

V and J are TRBV4-1 and TRBJ2-7, with 10 bases fitting TRBD2. Germline V gene data show CDR1 as MGHRA and CDR2 as YSYEKL. The J segment lost 7 bases and the V segment lost 0 bases, leaving 12 bases of the junction unmatched. The CDR3 has 17 residues. The DNA for the CDR3 is TGCGCCAGCAGCCAAGATTTGCTAGGGACTAGCGAGTATGAGCAGTACTTC. As protein: CASSQDLLGTSEYEQYF.

This clonotype was counted between two and nine times. The V gene is TRBV20-1, the J gene TRBJ2-1; TRBD2 matches at 8 bases. CDR1 is DFQATT, CDR2 SNEGSKA, per germline (reference sequence). V dropped 1 base and J dropped 7; count of bases not matched to a gene: 6. CDR3 length: 14 amino acids. In DNA form, the CDR3 reads TGCAGTGCTAGAGGCGGGGGGATCGAAAATGAGCAGTTCTTC. Translating it yields CSARGGGIENEQFF.

This clonotype was counted between two and nine times. This may be a read error, as it is one base from a much larger clone. CDR3 residues: CASRPTVGSTEEQYF. In nucleotides, the CDR3 is TGTGCCAGCAGGCCTACCGTAGGTTCGACGGAAGAGCAGTACTTC. The chain links TRBV4-2 to TRBJ2-5; D is undetermined. The CDR3 extends over 15 amino acids. V was shortened by 6 bases and J by 11 bases, with 25 bases between the two germline ends. CDR1 is LGHNA and CDR2 is YNFKEQ in the germline V gene.

This chain uses TRBV7-2 with TRBJ2-1; a possible D gene is TRBD2 (6 bases). Per the germline V gene, CDR1 is SGHTA and CDR2 is FQGNSA. The V gene lost 3 bases and the J gene lost 4 bases, with 13 bases spanning the gap. The CDR3 consists of 15 residues. The CDR3 region is CASSFSLADYNEQFF. CDR3 bases: TGTGCCAGCAGCTTTAGCTTAGCGGATTACAATGAGCAGTTCTTC.

The table lists this clonotype with a count of one. The V and J genes are TRBV7-3 and TRBJ2-1; D uncertain. This CDR3 spans 13 amino acids. The germline V gene has CDR1 SGHTA and CDR2 FQGTGA. V was shortened by 8 bases and J by 5 bases, with 13 bases between the two germline ends. This CDR3 reads CASGPGRNNEQFF. In DNA form, the CDR3 reads TGTGCCAGCGGCCCCGGACGGAACAATGAGCAGTTCTTC.

On this clonotype itself: Germline is not matched at one junction end, which may reflect a read error. The chain carries TRBV12-3 or TRBV12-4 and TRBJ2-7, with D hard to call. The CDR3 totals 12 residues. The CDR3 DNA sequence: TGTGCCAGCACTCTGAGCTCCTACGAGCAGTGCTTC. It yields the protein CASTLSSYEQCF.

The chain employs TRBV12-3 or TRBV12-4 and TRBJ1-2; possibly TRBD1 for D (6 bases). The CDR3 covers 13 residues. Trimming removed 5 bases at V and 7 bases at J, with 14 bases between. DNA for the CDR3: TGTGCCAGCAGTAAACCAGGGGAGGCTGGCTACACCTTC. It yields the protein CASSKPGEAGYTF.

In regard to this clonotype: This may come from a read error, since a much larger clone is one base off. The chain combines TRBV7-2 with TRBJ2-3, with TRBD1 as a possible D gene (6 bases). V shed 4 bases and J shed 7 bases, with 15 bases lying between them. The CDR3 runs 14 residues. Germline CDR1 SGHTA, CDR2 FQGNSA. Written as DNA, the CDR3 is TGTGCCAGCAGCTCCCGAAGGGGGACGAATACGCAGTATTTT. Its protein product is CASSSRRGTNTQYF.

The chain joins TRBV21-1 to TRBJ2-4; the D call of TRBD2 is as the table states it, not checked on the DNA. The J call is uncertain, as TRBJ2-7 better fits the DNA end. TRBV21-1 is designated a pseudogene. This CDR3 region has 18 residues. This chain's CDR3 is CASSLIRGSGALSYEQYF. The DNA of the CDR3 is TGTGCCAGCAGTCTTATCCGCGGTAGCGGGGCCCTCTCCTACGAGCAGTACTTC.

The chain employs TRBV4-2 and TRBJ1-4; a weak D match, TRBD1 (5 bases). The CDR3 is made up of 15 amino acids. V was shortened by 6 bases and J by 6 bases, with 17 bases between the two germline ends. Germline CDR1 and CDR2: LGHNA and YNFKEQ. CDR3 coding DNA: TGTGCCAGCAGTCCCGGTGCAGACAGAGATGAAAAACTGTTTTTT. Translating gives CASSPGADRDEKLFF.

V and J are TRBV5-1 and TRBJ2-1; D assignment may be TRBD1 or TRBD2 (7 bases each). The V gene lost 4 bases and the J gene lost 2 bases, with 19 bases spanning the gap. Germline CDR1 and CDR2: SGHRS and YFSETQ. The CDR3 sequence is 17 residues long. The CDR3 reads CASSNTGQGGPYNEQFF. DNA of the CDR3: TGCGCCAGCAGCAACACTGGCCAGGGGGGGCCCTACAATGAGCAGTTCTTC. The full variable domain, completed using reference TRBV5-1 and TRBJ2-1, is KAGVTQTPRYLIKTRGQQVTLSCSPISGHRSVSWYQQTPGQGLQFLFEYFSETQRNKGNFPGRFSGRQFSNSRSEMNVSTLELGDSALYLCASSNTGQGGPYNEQFFGPGTRLTVL.

This clonotype was detected a few times. This sequence joins TRBV7-8 and TRBJ1-1; possible D gene TRBD1, 6 bases. Trimming stripped 5 bases from V and 7 bases from J, with 14 bases between. CDR1 and CDR2 from the germline V gene are SGHVS and FQNEAQ. The CDR3 totals 13 residues. The CDR3 bases are TGTGCCAGCAGCCCAAGGGACAAGATTGAAGCTTTCTTT. This codes for CASSPRDKIEAFF.

This clonotype was observed a few times. This rearrangement joins TRBV18 to TRBJ2-4; D gene ambiguous. The germline CDR1 and CDR2 sequences are KGHSH and LQKENI. This CDR3 spans 14 amino acids. The V and J ends lost 7 bases and 0 bases respectively, with 10 bases between them. This chain's CDR3 is CASCSDQAKNIQYF. The CDR3 coding sequence is TGTGCCAGCTGCTCGGACCAAGCCAAAAACATTCAGTACTTC.

This clonotype was observed many times. The chain links TRBV6-6 to TRBJ1-1; the D gene is possibly TRBD1 (5 bases). The CDR3 has 12 amino acids. Germline assignment: CDR1 MNHNY and CDR2 SVGAGI (reference sequence). V was trimmed by 0 bases and J by 7 bases, leaving 6 bases between them. CDR3 sequence: CASSYSQGEAFF. CDR3 coding DNA: TGTGCCAGCAGTTACTCCCAGGGTGAAGCTTTCTTT.

This chain joins TRBV12-3 or TRBV12-4 and TRBJ1-4; D perhaps matches TRBD1 (5 bases). The CDR3 has 14 amino acids. V lost 4 bases, J lost 4 bases, and 10 bases lay in between. The CDR3 protein is CASSYDSYNEKLFF. Written as DNA, the CDR3 is TGTGCCAGCAGTTATGACAGCTATAATGAAAAACTGTTTTTT.

V gene TRBV9 combines with J gene TRBJ1-5; D is perhaps TRBD1 (5 bases). The CDR3 length is 17 residues. The germline V and J ends were trimmed by 0 bases and 0 bases, with 13 bases remaining between them. CDR1 is SGDLS and CDR2 is YYNGEE in the germline V gene. The CDR3 loop is CASSVGGLSNSNQPQHF. In DNA form, the CDR3 reads TGTGCCAGCAGCGTAGGGGGACTCAGTAATAGCAATCAGCCCCAGCATTTT.

The V gene is TRBV12-3 or TRBV12-4, the J gene TRBJ1-2; possible D gene TRBD1, 6 bases. The CDR3 sequence is 17 residues long. V was shortened by 6 bases and J by 7 bases, with 27 bases between the two germline ends. The CDR3 protein is CASSQVLYQSTGFGYTF. Here the CDR3 DNA reads TGTGCCAGCAGCCAAGTCTTATATCAATCGACAGGTTTTGGCTACACCTTC.

In its sample, this clonotype was seen a few times. J is TRBJ2-7 and V is TRBV20-1; 7 bases fit TRBD1. CDR3 size: 13 residues. CDR1 DFQATT and CDR2 SNEGSKA come from the germline V gene (reference sequence). The V segment lost 0 bases and the J segment 5 bases; nucleotides outside the gene matches: 4. The CDR3 bases are TGCAGTGCTAGAGAGGGACAGTACCACGAGCAGTACTTC. This gives the protein CSAREGQYHEQYF.